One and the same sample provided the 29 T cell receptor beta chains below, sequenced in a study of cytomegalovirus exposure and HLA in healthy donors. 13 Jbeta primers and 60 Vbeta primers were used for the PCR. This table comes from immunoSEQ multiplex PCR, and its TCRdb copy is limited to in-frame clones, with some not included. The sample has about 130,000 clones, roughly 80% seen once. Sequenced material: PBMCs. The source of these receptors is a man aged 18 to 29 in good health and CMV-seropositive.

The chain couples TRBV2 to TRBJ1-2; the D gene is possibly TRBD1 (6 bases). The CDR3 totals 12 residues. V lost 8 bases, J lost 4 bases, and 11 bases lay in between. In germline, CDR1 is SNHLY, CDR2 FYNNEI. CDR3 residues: CASSYRAYGYTF. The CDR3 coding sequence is TGTGCCAGCTCCTACAGGGCCTATGGCTACACCTTC.

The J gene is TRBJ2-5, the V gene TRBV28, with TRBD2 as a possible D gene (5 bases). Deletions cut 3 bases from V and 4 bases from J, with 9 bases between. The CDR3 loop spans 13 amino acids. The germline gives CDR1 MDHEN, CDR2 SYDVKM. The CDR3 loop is CASSLGEGETQYF. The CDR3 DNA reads TGTGCCAGCAGTTTGGGAGAGGGAGAGACCCAGTACTTC.

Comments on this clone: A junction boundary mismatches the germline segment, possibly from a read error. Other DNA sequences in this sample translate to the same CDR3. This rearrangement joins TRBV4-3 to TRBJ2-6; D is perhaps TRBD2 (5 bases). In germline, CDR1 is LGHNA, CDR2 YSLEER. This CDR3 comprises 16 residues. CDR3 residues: CASSPREGSGANVLTF. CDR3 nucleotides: TGCGCCAGTAGCCCGCGAGAGGGCTCAGGGGCCAACGTCCTGACTTTC.

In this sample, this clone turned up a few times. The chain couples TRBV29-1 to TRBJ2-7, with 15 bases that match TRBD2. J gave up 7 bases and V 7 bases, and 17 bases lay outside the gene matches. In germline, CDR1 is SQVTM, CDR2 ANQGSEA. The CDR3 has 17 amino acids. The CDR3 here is CSAAGLAGGPTSLEQYF. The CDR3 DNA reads TGCAGCGCCGCGGGACTAGCGGGGGGCCCCACCTCATTGGAGCAGTACTTC.

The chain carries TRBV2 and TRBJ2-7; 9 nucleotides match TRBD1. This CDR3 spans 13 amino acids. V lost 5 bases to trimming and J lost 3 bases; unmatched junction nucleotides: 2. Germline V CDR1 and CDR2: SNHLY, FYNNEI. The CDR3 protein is CASSRDRDYEQYF. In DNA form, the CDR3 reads TGTGCCAGCAGTCGGGACAGGGACTACGAGCAGTACTTC. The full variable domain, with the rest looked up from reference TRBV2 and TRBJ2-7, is EPEVTQTPSHQVTQMGQEVILRCVPISNHLYFYWYRQILGQKVEFLVSFYNNEISEKSEIFDDQFSVERPDGSNFTLKIRSTKLEDSAMYFCASSRDRDYEQYFGPGTRLTVT.

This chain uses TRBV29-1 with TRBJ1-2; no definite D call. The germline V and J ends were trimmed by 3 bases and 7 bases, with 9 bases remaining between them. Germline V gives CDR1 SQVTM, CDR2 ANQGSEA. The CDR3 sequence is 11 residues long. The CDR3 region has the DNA TGCAGCGTTGAGGGAGGGCTTGGCTACACCTTC. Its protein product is CSVEGGLGYTF.

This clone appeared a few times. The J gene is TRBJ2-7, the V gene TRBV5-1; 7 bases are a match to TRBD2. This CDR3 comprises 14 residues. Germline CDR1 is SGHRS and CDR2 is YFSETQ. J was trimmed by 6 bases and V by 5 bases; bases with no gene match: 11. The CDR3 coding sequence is TGCGCCAGCAGGTTATCTAGCGGTGGCCTCGAGCAGTACTTC. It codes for CASRLSSGGLEQYF.

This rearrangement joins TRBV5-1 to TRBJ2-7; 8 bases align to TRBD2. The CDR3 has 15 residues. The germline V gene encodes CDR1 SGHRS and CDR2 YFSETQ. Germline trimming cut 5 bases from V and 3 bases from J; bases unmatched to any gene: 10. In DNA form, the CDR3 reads TGCGCCAGCAGTGGCCGCCCGAGCGGGAGCTACGAGCAGTACTTC. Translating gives CASSGRPSGSYEQYF.

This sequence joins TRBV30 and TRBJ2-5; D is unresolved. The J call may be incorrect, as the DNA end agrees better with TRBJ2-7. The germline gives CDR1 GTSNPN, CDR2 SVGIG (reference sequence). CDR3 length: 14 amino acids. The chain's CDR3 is CAWSASFSSYEQYF. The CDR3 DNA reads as TGTGCCTGGTCAGCGTCCTTTAGCTCCTACGAGCAGTACTTC.

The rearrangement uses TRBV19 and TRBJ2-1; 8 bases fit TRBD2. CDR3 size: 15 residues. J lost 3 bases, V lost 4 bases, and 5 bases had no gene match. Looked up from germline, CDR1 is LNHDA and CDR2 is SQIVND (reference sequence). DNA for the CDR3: TGTGCCAGTAGTAGAGCGGGAGCCTACTACAATGAGCAGTTCTTC. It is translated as CASSRAGAYYNEQFF.

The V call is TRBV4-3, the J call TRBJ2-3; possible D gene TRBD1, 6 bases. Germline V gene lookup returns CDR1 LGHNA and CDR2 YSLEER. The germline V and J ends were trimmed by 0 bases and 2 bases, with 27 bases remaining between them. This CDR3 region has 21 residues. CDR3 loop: CASSQDPRFPWAGAITDTQYF. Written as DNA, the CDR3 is TGCGCCAGCAGCCAAGACCCCAGGTTTCCTTGGGCAGGGGCAATCACAGATACGCAGTATTTT.

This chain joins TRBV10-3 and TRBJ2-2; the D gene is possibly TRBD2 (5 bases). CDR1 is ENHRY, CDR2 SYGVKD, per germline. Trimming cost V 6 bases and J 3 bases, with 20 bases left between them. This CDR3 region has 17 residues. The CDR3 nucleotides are TGTGCCATCAGCCGGACTCCTACGATTACCCACACCGGGGAGCTGTTTTTT. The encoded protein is CAISRTPTITHTGELFF.

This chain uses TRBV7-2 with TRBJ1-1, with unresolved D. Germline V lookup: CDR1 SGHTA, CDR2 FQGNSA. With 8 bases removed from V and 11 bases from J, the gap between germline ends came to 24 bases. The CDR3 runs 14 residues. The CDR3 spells CASVQNTFWTGAFF. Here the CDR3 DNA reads TGTGCCAGCGTCCAAAACACTTTCTGGACGGGGGCTTTCTTT. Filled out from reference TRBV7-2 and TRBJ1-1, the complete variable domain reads GAGVSQSPSNKVTEKGKDVELRCDPISGHTALYWYRQSLGQGLEFLIYFQGNSAPDKSGLPSDRFSAERTGGSVSTLTIQRTQQEDSAVYLCASVQNTFWTGAFFGQGTRLTVV.

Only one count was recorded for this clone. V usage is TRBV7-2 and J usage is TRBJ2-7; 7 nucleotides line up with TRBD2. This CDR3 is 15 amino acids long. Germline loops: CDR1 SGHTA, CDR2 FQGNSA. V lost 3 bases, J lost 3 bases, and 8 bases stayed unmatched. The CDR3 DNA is TGTGCCAGCAGCTTTTCCTCTAGCGGCAACTACGAGCAGTACTTC. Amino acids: CASSFSSSGNYEQYF.

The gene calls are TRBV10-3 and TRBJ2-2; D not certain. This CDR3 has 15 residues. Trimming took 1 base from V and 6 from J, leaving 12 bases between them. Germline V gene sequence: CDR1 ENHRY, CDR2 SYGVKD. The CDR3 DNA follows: TGTGCCATCAGTGAGTTCAGGTTGGGCGCCGGGGAGCTGTTTTTT. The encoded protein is CAISEFRLGAGELFF.

CDR3 coding DNA: TGTGCCAGCAGCCTAAATCTAGATGAAGAGACCCAGTACTTC. Its protein product is CASSLNLDEETQYF. The rearrangement joins TRBV5-4 to TRBJ2-5; no clear D. Trimming took off 4 bases at V and 3 bases at J, with 13 bases between the two ends. The CDR3 sequence is 14 residues long. Germline CDR1 SGHNT, CDR2 YYREEE (reference sequence).

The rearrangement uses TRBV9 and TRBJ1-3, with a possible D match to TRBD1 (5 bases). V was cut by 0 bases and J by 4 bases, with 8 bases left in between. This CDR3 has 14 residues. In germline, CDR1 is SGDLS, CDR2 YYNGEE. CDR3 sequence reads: CASSVGGRGNTIYF. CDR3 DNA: TGTGCCAGCAGCGTAGGGGGGAGGGGAAACACCATATATTTT.

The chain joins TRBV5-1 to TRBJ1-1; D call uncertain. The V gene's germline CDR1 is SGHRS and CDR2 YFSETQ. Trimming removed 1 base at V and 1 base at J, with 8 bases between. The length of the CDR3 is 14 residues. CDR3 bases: TGCGCCAGCAGCTTGACAACCACGAACACTGAAGCTTTCTTT. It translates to CASSLTTTNTEAFF.

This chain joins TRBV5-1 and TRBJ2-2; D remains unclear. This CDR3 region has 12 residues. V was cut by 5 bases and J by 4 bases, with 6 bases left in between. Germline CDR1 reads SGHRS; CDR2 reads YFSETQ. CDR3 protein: CASRASTGELFF. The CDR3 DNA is TGCGCCAGCAGAGCGAGCACCGGGGAGCTGTTTTTT.

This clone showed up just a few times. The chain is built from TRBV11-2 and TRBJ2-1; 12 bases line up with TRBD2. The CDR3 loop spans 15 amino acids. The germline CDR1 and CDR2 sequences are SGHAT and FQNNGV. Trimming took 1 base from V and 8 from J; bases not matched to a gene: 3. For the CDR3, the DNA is TGTGCCAGCAGCTTAGGGACTAGCGGGATCTATGAGCAGTTCTTC. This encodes CASSLGTSGIYEQFF. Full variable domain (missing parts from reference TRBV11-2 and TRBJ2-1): EAGVAQSPRYKIIEKRQSVAFWCNPISGHATLYWYQQILGQGPKLLIQFQNNGVVDDSQLPKDRFSAERLKGVDSTLKIQPAKLEDSAVYLCASSLGTSGIYEQFFGPGTRLTVL.

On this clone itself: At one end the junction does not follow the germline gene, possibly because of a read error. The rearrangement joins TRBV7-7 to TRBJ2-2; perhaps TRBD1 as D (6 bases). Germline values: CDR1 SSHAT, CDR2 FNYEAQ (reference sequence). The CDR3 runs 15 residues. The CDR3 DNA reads TGTGCTAGCAGCTCTTGGACAGAAAACACCGGGGAGCTGTTTTTT. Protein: CASSSWTENTGELFF.

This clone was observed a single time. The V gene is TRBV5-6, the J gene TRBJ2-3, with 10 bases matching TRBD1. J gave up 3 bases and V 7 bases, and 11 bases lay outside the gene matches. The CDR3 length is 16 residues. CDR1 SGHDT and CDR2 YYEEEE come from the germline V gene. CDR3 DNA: TGTGCCAGCGGCTCCTACTGGACAGGGGGAACAGATACGCAGTATTTT. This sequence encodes CASGSYWTGGTDTQYF.

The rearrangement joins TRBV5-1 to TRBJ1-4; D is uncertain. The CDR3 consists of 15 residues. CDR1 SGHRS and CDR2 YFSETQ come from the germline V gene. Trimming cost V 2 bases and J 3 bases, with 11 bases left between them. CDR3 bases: TGCGCCAGCAGCTTAGGAGTAGGCGCTAATGAAAAACTGTTTTTT. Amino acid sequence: CASSLGVGANEKLFF.

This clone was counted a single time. As DNA, the CDR3 is TGTGCCAGCAGCGCCCAGGGTGTCGGCTATGGCTACACCTTC. Amino acid sequence: CASSAQGVGYGYTF. The chain combines TRBV7-8 with TRBJ1-2, with D possibly being TRBD1 (5 bases). Looked up from germline, CDR1 is SGHVS and CDR2 is FQNEAQ. V shed 5 bases and J shed 4 bases, with 14 bases lying between them. The CDR3 spans 14 residues. Supplemented by reference TRBV7-8 and TRBJ1-2, the full variable domain reads GAGVSQSPRYKVAKRGQDVALRCDPISGHVSLFWYQQALGQGPEFLTYFQNEAQLDKSGLPSDRFFAERPEGSVSTLKIQRTQQEDSAVYLCASSAQGVGYGYTFGSGTRLTVV.

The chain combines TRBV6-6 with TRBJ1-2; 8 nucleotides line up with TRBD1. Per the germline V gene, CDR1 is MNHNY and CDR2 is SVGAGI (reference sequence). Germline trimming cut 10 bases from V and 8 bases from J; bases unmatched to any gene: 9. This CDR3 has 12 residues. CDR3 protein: CATSTGDRGYTF. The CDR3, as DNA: TGTGCCACTTCGACAGGGGATCGCGGCTACACCTTC.

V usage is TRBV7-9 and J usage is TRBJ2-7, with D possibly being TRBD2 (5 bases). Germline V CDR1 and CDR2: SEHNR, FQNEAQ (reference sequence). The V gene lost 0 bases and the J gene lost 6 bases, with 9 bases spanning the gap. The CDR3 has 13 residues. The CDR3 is CASSLAASGEQYF. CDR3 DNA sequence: TGTGCCAGCAGCTTAGCGGCGAGCGGCGAGCAGTACTTC.

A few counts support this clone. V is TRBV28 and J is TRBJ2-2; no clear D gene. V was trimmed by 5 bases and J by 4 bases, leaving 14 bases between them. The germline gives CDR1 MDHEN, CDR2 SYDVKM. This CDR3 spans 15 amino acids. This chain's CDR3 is CASSPPHSGTGELFF. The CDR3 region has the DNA TGTGCCAGCAGTCCCCCGCACTCGGGCACCGGGGAGCTGTTTTTT.

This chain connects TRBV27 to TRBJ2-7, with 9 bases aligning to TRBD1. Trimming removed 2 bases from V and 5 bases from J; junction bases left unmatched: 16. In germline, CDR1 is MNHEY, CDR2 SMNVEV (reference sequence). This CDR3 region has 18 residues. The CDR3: CASSLLPPGTGTRNEQYF. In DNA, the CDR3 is TGTGCCAGCAGTTTACTGCCGCCCGGGACAGGGACGAGAAACGAGCAGTACTTC.

This chain's CDR3 is CASSPIVGQGGYEQYF. Here the CDR3 DNA reads TGTGCCAGCAGCCCCATAGTGGGACAGGGTGGGTACGAGCAGTACTTC. The rearrangement uses TRBV7-6 and TRBJ2-7; TRBD1 agrees at 9 bases. The CDR3 has 16 residues. The germline V gene encodes CDR1 SGHVS and CDR2 FNYEAQ. The V gene end was trimmed by 5 bases and the J gene end by 4 bases; junction bases not matched to a gene: 12.